The present T cell receptor beta chain was sequenced within a study of T cells expressing NK-cell markers. Study in general: Serological testing identified most of the eight sequenced donors as HCMV-seropositive and one as seronegative.

Study findings and constraints: These clonotypes additionally ranked first within the CD3+CD56-NKG2C+ fraction of a few donors. Roughly 1.0-7.0% of CD8+ T cells in roughly six donors belonged to dominant NKG2C+ clonotypes.

TCR beta cDNA was made by 5'RACE template switching with UMIs. TCRdb reprocessed the 5' RACE reads, keeping one entry per CDR3 protein, no DNA. Here the sample table reports about 260,000 distinct CDR3 sequences. In the case of this clonotype: The antigen is undetermined.

The sequence derives from a young man in good health. Sequencing was carried out using blood T cells: a sorted CD56 or NKG2C T cell subset, CD4+ or CD8+ T cells, or bulk PBMC T cells (not recorded which).

Here the CDR3 reads CSVDGQGAYEQFF. The genes are TRBV29-1 and TRBJ2-1; no DNA is available, so the TRBD1 call from TCRdb remains unchecked. Germline V CDR1 and CDR2: SQVTM, ANQGSEA. The CDR3 runs 13 residues.